This T cell receptor beta chain was profiled in a study of T cell repertoires in cytomegalovirus infection (dated by TCRdb to the late 2010s). Study-level background: Because public TCR beta signatures pointed to carriage of CMV infection together with the matching HLA type, the HLA type of each donor mattered for the analysis. What the work shows at the level of the full study, not this receptor alone: Carriers of CMV infection plus the relevant HLA type were discriminated by the cumulative frequency of public TCR beta family members in the study cohort and in an independent roughly 320-donor cohort. The ex vivo response was dominated by HLA-C-restricted CMV-specific TCR beta clonotypes, and the single most frequent clonotype in two of eight donors was supplied by these HLA-C-restricted clonotypes.

Sequencing took place on an Illumina HiSeq 1500. The raw public data were reprocessed by TCRdb itself: fastp quality trimming at Q25, MiXCR clonotype calling, in-frame beta chains only. Duplicate CDR3 protein sequences are folded into a single record with the most common DNA and genes. The sample table lists more than 400,000 distinct CDR3 sequences, less than 30% of them with a count of one. The ten largest clones capture under 15% of the sample. This clonotype was observed a few times. No antigen is known for it. The input lacks base qualities; no much larger clone sits a single base away. From V the trimming removes 7 bases and from J it removes 0 bases, while the gene matches leave 4 bases of the junction unaccounted for. Sequences MNHEY (CDR1) and SVGAGI (CDR2) are obtained from the germline V gene. The CDR3 goes from the cysteine to the phenylalanine over 14 residues. Only CDR3 DNA remains: 42 bases, in frame from the first base.

Sequences were obtained from PBMCs. The sequence was obtained from a human donor in good health (CMV status not recorded). Some clones in this sample may be carry-over from other donors' samples. The chain joins TRBV6-5 to TRBJ1-1; TRBD1 matches 8 bases in the middle. The CDR3 reads CASKNRGMNTEAFF. The nucleotide sequence reads TGTGCCAGCAAAAACAGGGGGATGAACACTGAAGCTTTCTTT.